Listed below are T cell receptor beta chains from one sample, sequenced in a study of CD8 T cells in ankylosing spondylitis. TCRdb used MiXCR to reprocess the 5' RACE reads, holding one entry per CDR3 protein. Of roughly 120,000 distinct CDR3 sequences in the sample, around 7% were seen once. Sequenced material: blood, either unsorted or a sorted T cell fraction (not recorded which). The receptors were gathered from a male donor with ankylosing spondylitis or in good health (not recorded which). The CDR3 runs from the conserved cysteine through the conserved F or W. A D gene is named only where the DNA matches it firmly. Clone size appears in some rows only: once, few, many, or a class for an expanded clone.

cdr3_length j_call v_call clone_size d_call cdr3_nt cdr3_aa
14 TRBJ2-1 TRBV4-2 many . TGTGCCAGCAGCCAAGACGGGATTGAAAATGAGCAGTTCTTC CASSQDGIENEQFF
13 TRBJ2-5 TRBV7-9 many . TGTGCCAGCGCGGGGCCCTTCCAAGAGACCCAGTACTTC CASAGPFQETQYF
15 TRBJ1-4 TRBV20-1 many . TGCAGTGCTAGAGGTCGGAGGGAAGCTAATGAAAAACTGTTTTTT CSARGRREANEKLFF
19 TRBJ1-5 TRBV2 many TRBD1 TGTGCCAGCAGTTCTACCGGGACAGGGGGCGCGGGTATCAATCAGCCCCAGCATTTT CASSSTGTGGAGINQPQHF
23 TRBJ2-1 TRBV6-5 many TRBD2 TGTGCCAGCAGTTACCCAAACAGCGGACAGGGCGGGTTTCTAGCGGGAGAGGGCAATGAGCAGTTCTTC CASSYPNSGQGGFLAGEGNEQFF
15 TRBJ2-3 TRBV7-2 many TRBD1 TGTGCCAGCAGCCCGACGGGACAGGGCACAGATACGCAGTATTTT CASSPTGQGTDTQYF
16 TRBJ2-1 TRBV7-2 many TRBD2 TGTGCCAGCAGCTTAGAGGGGACTAGCGCCTACAATGAGCAGTTCTTC CASSLEGTSAYNEQFF
15 TRBJ2-7 TRBV4-3 many . TGCGCCAGCAGCCAAACCGGGACGGAAACCTACGAGCAGTACTTC CASSQTGTETYEQYF
14 TRBJ1-4 TRBV6-1 many . TGTGCCAGCAGTGAGGGGCGGATTAATGAAAAACTGTTTTTT CASSEGRINEKLFF
13 TRBJ1-2 TRBV11-2 many TRBD1 TGTGCCAGCAGCCCCCGGACAGGGGATGGCTACACCTTC CASSPRTGDGYTF
15 TRBJ2-1 TRBV14 many . TGTGCCAGCAGCCCATTCTGGACAGTCTACAATGAGCAGTTCTTC CASSPFWTVYNEQFF
14 TRBJ1-5 TRBV30 many . TGTGCCTGGGCTCAGGGACACCGAAATCAGCCCCAGCATTTT CAWAQGHRNQPQHF
14 TRBJ1-2 TRBV9 many . TGTGCCAGCAGCGTAGACCCAGGCTCCTATGGCTACACCTTC CASSVDPGSYGYTF
14 TRBJ2-4 TRBV30 . TRBD2 TGTGCCTGGAGTCGGCCTAGCGGGGGCCACATTCAGTACTTC CAWSRPSGGHIQYF
17 TRBJ2-3 TRBV7-2 many TRBD1 TGTGCCAGCAGCCCGCCCCGATGGGACAGGGTTACAGATACGCAGTATTTT CASSPPRWDRVTDTQYF
13 TRBJ1-2 TRBV20-1 many TRBD1 TGCAGTGCTAGAAGGACAGGGGACTATGGCTACACCTTC CSARRTGDYGYTF
14 TRBJ1-6 TRBV25-1 many . TGTGCCAGCAGTGAAAACTATGGGAATTCACCCCTCCACTTT CASSENYGNSPLHF
14 TRBJ2-7 TRBV20-1 many TRBD2 TGCAGTGCTAGTTCCGGGACTAGCGGCTACGAGCAGTACTTC CSASSGTSGYEQYF
17 TRBJ2-7 TRBV5-1 many TRBD2 TGCGCCAGCAGCTTGGGGGGGACTAGCGGGAGACTCTACGAGCAGTACTTC CASSLGGTSGRLYEQYF